Listed below are T cell receptor beta chains from one sample, sequenced in a study of T-cell memory formation after mild COVID-19. TCRdb used MiXCR to reprocess the 5' RACE reads, holding one entry per CDR3 protein. The sample has 240,000 or so distinct CDR3 sequences, approximately 9% seen once; the top ten hold 20% to 25%. The sequencing sample was made of PBMCs or a T cell subset sorted from them (not recorded which). The receptor source for this set is a man younger than 35 who had mild COVID-19 (a few samples of this study predate the infection). Cell type and time point are not known. Both conserved end residues are part of each CDR3. Fields, in order: D gene, V gene, J gene, clone size, CDR3 DNA, CDR3 protein. The D gene is left open where the match is weak. A clone size is listed for some rows: how often the clone was seen (once, few, many), or a class if it is expanded.

NA	TRBV7-2	TRBJ2-3	many	TGTGCCAGCAGCTTAATGGCGAGCACAGATACGCAGTATTTT	CASSLMASTDTQYF
NA	TRBV2	TRBJ1-2	NA	TGTGCCAGCAGTCCGGGACAATGGTATGGCTACACCTTC	CASSPGQWYGYTF
NA	TRBV5-1	TRBJ1-1	few	TGCGCCAGCAGCTTGGGTAACAGGGAAGAGGGCACTGAAGCTTTCTTT	CASSLGNREEGTEAFF
NA	TRBV3-2	TRBJ2-5	few	TGTGCCAGCAGCCCTAGGGCGACCCAAGAGACCCAGTACTTC	CASSPRATQETQYF
NA	TRBV10-3	TRBJ2-6	NA	TGTGCCATCAGTGATGAACCCTCTGGGGCCAACGTCCTGACTTTC	CAISDEPSGANVLTF
NA	TRBV27	TRBJ2-1	few	TGTGCCAGCAGTTTGGGTGGGGTCCTGGGTGAGCAGTTCTTC	CASSLGGVLGEQFF
NA	TRBV20-1	TRBJ2-3	few	TGCAGTGCTAGAGAGGATGTTATAGCGGTGGGCACAGATACGCAGTATTTT	CSAREDVIAVGTDTQYF
NA	TRBV4-3	TRBJ1-1	many	TGCGCCAGCAGCCAGAGGCCGCTGGGCACTGAAGCTTTCTTT	CASSQRPLGTEAFF
NA	TRBV7-9	TRBJ2-4	NA	TGTGCCAGCAGCTTAGTGGTGGCCCTAGCCAAAAACATTCAGTACTTC	CASSLVVALAKNIQYF
NA	TRBV10-3	TRBJ2-7	few	TGTGCCATAGGCGACGATAGCTCCTACGAGCAGTACTTC	CAIGDDSSYEQYF
NA	TRBV29-1	TRBJ1-2	few	TGCAGCGTTGACGGGGACGGGGGGACCTATGGCTACACCTTC	CSVDGDGGTYGYTF
NA	TRBV12-3/TRBV12-4	TRBJ1-3	few	TGTGCCAGCCGGCGGCACACCATATATTTT	CASRRHTIYF
NA	TRBV7-9	TRBJ2-2	many	TGTGCCAGCAGCTTTCTAACCGGGGAGCTGTTTTTT	CASSFLTGELFF
TRBD1	TRBV11-2	TRBJ2-1	few	TGTGCCAGCAGCTTGACAGGGAATCTTTACAATGAGCAGTTCTTC	CASSLTGNLYNEQFF
TRBD1	TRBV10-3	TRBJ1-2	few	TGTGCCATCAGCGGCGGGGACAGAGGGGCCTACACCTTC	CAISGGDRGAYTF
TRBD2	TRBV20-1	TRBJ2-4	NA	TGCAGTGCATTAGCGGGGGGAAGGAACATTCAGTACTTC	CSALAGGRNIQYF
TRBD1	TRBV5-1	TRBJ2-7	many	TGCGCCAGCAGCGACCGGGACAGGGGGCCTGACGAGCAGTACTTC	CASSDRDRGPDEQYF
NA	TRBV3-1	TRBJ1-6	NA	TGTGCCAGCAGCCGGGACATAGCTTATTCACCCCTCCACTTT	CASSRDIAYSPLHF
NA	TRBV7-9	TRBJ1-1	NA	TGTGCCAGCAGACAGGGATGGGGCAACACTGAAGCTTTCTTT	CASRQGWGNTEAFF
NA	TRBV3-1	TRBJ1-5	NA	TGTGCCAGCAGCGCTGGTGGGGGGGATCAGCCCCAGCATTTT	CASSAGGGDQPQHF
TRBD1	TRBV14	TRBJ1-1	few	TGTGCCAGCAGCCACTTCAACAGGGGAAGAATGAACACTGAAGCTTTCTTT	CASSHFNRGRMNTEAFF
TRBD2	TRBV5-1	TRBJ2-1	few	TGCGCCAGCAGCTGGGCGGGGGACTACAATGAGCAGTTCTTC	CASSWAGDYNEQFF
NA	TRBV20-1	TRBJ2-7	NA	TGCAGTGCTCGTTCGGGGGTCTCCTACGAGCAGTACTTC	CSARSGVSYEQYF
NA	TRBV7-9	TRBJ2-7	NA	TGTGCCAGCAGCGCTATCAATCAGGGGAGGTACGAGCAGTACTTC	CASSAINQGRYEQYF
NA	TRBV24-1	TRBJ1-6	NA	TGTGCCACCAGTGATGGGTTTAATTCACCCCTCCACTTT	CATSDGFNSPLHF
NA	TRBV20-1	TRBJ1-2	NA	TGCAGTGCTGCGGACAGTTCTGGCTACACCTTC	CSAADSSGYTF
TRBD1	TRBV7-3	TRBJ2-2	NA	TGTGCCAGCAGCCTAGGGGGACAGGGGACCGGGGAGCTGTTTTTT	CASSLGGQGTGELFF